The rows below give T cell receptor beta chains drawn from one sample of a study of blood T cell repertoires in COVID-19. Libraries were prepared by immunoSEQ multiplex PCR; TCRdb keeps only in-frame clonotypes and omits some of them. Seen here are roughly 38,000 clones, about 86% observed once, and the top ten hold approximately 59%. Sequencing was done on a sample of peripheral blood. These receptors came from a man between 65 and 85 years old with acute or convalescent COVID-19. CDR3s include the opening cysteine and the closing phenylalanine or tryptophan. Fields, in order: CDR3 length, clone size, V gene, D gene, J gene, CDR3 protein, CDR3 DNA. A D gene is named only where the DNA matches it firmly. Expanded clones are given a class, and other clones once, few, many or no size at all.

len: 13
abundance: NA
v_gene: TRBV6-2/TRBV6-3
d_gene: NA
j_gene: TRBJ1-2
CDR3aa: CASSQEVIYGYTF
CDR3nt: TGTGCCAGCAGTCAGGAAGTGATCTATGGCTACACCTTC

len: 14
abundance: few
v_gene: TRBV5-1
d_gene: TRBD1
j_gene: TRBJ1-5
CDR3aa: CASSIGQGDQPQHF
CDR3nt: TGCGCCAGCAGCATAGGACAGGGGGATCAGCCCCAGCATTTT

len: 11
abundance: NA
v_gene: TRBV28
d_gene: NA
j_gene: TRBJ1-1
CDR3aa: CASSYSGPAFF
CDR3nt: TGTGCCAGCAGTTATTCAGGGCCCGCTTTCTTT

len: 17
abundance: NA
v_gene: TRBV5-6
d_gene: NA
j_gene: TRBJ2-1
CDR3aa: CASSSALFRQALNEQFF
CDR3nt: TGTGCCAGCAGCTCTGCGCTTTTCCGCCAGGCCCTCAATGAGCAGTTCTTC

len: 18
abundance: few
v_gene: TRBV11-3
d_gene: NA
j_gene: TRBJ2-1
CDR3aa: CASSLRSSSASSYNEQFF
CDR3nt: TGTGCCAGCAGCTTAAGGTCGTCTAGCGCCTCCTCCTACAATGAGCAGTTCTTC

len: 15
abundance: NA
v_gene: TRBV4-2
d_gene: TRBD2
j_gene: TRBJ2-7
CDR3aa: CASSQELAGPYEQYF
CDR3nt: TGTGCCAGCAGCCAAGAACTAGCGGGGCCCTACGAGCAGTACTTC

len: 16
abundance: NA
v_gene: TRBV4-3
d_gene: NA
j_gene: TRBJ2-7
CDR3aa: CASSPSGGRGLYEQYF
CDR3nt: TGCGCCAGCAGCCCCTCAGGAGGGCGAGGGTTATACGAGCAGTACTTC

len: 14
abundance: NA
v_gene: TRBV7-8
d_gene: NA
j_gene: TRBJ2-7
CDR3aa: CASSPRTSSYEQYF
CDR3nt: TGTGCCAGCAGCCCCCGGACAAGTTCCTACGAGCAGTACTTC

len: 14
abundance: NA
v_gene: TRBV15
d_gene: NA
j_gene: TRBJ1-2
CDR3aa: CATSSNFVLEGYTF
CDR3nt: TGTGCCACCAGCAGTAACTTTGTTCTCGAGGGCTACACCTTC

len: 15
abundance: NA
v_gene: TRBV11-2
d_gene: TRBD2
j_gene: TRBJ2-1
CDR3aa: CASSLSSGTYNEQFF
CDR3nt: TGTGCCAGCAGCTTATCCAGCGGGACCTACAATGAGCAGTTCTTC

len: 12
abundance: NA
v_gene: TRBV7-2
d_gene: NA
j_gene: TRBJ1-6
CDR3aa: CASSLSNSPLHF
CDR3nt: TGTGCCAGCAGCTTGAGTAATTCACCCCTCCACTTT

len: 14
abundance: NA
v_gene: TRBV6-5
d_gene: TRBD2
j_gene: TRBJ2-1
CDR3aa: CASGQLAGANEQFF
CDR3nt: TGTGCCAGCGGGCAACTAGCGGGGGCAAATGAGCAGTTCTTC

len: 17
abundance: NA
v_gene: TRBV18
d_gene: TRBD2
j_gene: TRBJ2-3
CDR3aa: CASSPGALAGSADTQYF
CDR3nt: TGTGCCAGCTCACCGGGGGCGCTAGCGGGTTCCGCAGATACGCAGTATTTT

len: 14
abundance: NA
v_gene: TRBV7-9
d_gene: NA
j_gene: TRBJ1-1
CDR3aa: CASSLGGGVVGAFF
CDR3nt: TGTGCCAGCAGCTTAGGGGGAGGAGTCGTCGGAGCTTTCTTT